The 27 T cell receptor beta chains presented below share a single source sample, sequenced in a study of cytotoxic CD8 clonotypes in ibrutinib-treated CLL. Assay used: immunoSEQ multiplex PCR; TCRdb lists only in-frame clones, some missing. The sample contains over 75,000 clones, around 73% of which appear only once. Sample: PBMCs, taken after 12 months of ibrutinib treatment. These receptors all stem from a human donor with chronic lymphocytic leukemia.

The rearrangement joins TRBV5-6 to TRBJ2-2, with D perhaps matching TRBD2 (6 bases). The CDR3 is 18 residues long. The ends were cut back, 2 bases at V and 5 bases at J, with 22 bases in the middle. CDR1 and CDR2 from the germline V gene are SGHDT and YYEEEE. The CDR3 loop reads CASSFYGVSGDSTGELFF. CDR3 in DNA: TGTGCCAGCAGCTTTTATGGGGTTTCGGGGGATTCGACCGGGGAGCTGTTTTTT. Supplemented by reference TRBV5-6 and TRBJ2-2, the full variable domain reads DAGVTQSPTHLIKTRGQQVTLRCSPKSGHDTVSWYQQALGQGPQFIFQYYEEEERQRGNFPDRFSGHQFPNYSSELNVNALLLGDSALYLCASSFYGVSGDSTGELFFGEGSRLTVL.

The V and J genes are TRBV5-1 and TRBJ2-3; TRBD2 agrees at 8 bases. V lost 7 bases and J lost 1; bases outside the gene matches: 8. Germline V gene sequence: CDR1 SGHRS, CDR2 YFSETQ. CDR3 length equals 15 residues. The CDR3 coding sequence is TGCGCCAGCCAGACGGGAGGGGTAGGCACAGATACGCAGTATTTT. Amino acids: CASQTGGVGTDTQYF.

The CDR3 DNA is TGCGCCAGCAGCTACGGACAGAGCTATGGCTACACCTTC. Its translation is CASSYGQSYGYTF. The rearrangement links TRBV5-1 to TRBJ1-2; D might be TRBD1 (6 bases). CDR3 length: 13 residues. Germline V gene sequence: CDR1 SGHRS, CDR2 YFSETQ. Between the trimmed V and J ends, which lost 3 bases and 4 bases, there was a span of 10 bases.

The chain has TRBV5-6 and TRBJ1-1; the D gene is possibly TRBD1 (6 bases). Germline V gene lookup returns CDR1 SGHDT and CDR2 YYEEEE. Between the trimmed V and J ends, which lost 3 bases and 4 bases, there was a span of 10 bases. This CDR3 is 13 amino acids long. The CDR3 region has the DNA TGTGCCAGCAGCTCCGGGACAATCACTGAAGCTTTCTTT. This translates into CASSSGTITEAFF. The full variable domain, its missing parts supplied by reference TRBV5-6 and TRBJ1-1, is DAGVTQSPTHLIKTRGQQVTLRCSPKSGHDTVSWYQQALGQGPQFIFQYYEEEERQRGNFPDRFSGHQFPNYSSELNVNALLLGDSALYLCASSSGTITEAFFGQGTRLTVV.

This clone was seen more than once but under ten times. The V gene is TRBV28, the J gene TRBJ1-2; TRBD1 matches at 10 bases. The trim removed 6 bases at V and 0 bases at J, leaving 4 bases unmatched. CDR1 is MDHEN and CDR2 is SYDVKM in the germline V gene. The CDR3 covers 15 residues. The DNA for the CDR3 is TGTGCCAGCAGGCCGACAGGGGGCTCTAACTATGGCTACACCTTC. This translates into CASRPTGGSNYGYTF.

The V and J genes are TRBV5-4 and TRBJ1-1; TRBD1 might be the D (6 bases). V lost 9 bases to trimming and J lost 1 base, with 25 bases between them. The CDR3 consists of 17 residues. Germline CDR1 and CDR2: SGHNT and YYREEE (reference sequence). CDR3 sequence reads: CATHSGGGVLGNTEAFF. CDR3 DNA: TGTGCCACCCATTCCGGAGGGGGGGTCCTGGGGAACACTGAAGCTTTCTTT. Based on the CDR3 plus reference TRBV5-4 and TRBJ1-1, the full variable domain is ETGVTQSPTHLIKTRGQQVTLRCSSQSGHNTVSWYQQALGQGPQFIFQYYREEENGRGNFPPRFSGLQFPNYSSELNVNALELDDSALYLCATHSGGGVLGNTEAFFGQGTRLTVV.

CDR3 bases: TGTGCCACCAGCAGAGATAGTCTCGGTATCAACACTGAAGCTTTCTTT. It encodes CATSRDSLGINTEAFF. The chain couples TRBV15 to TRBJ1-1; D is unclear. This CDR3 is 16 amino acids long. The V end lost 0 bases, the J end lost 2 bases, and 13 bases lay between the germline ends. CDR1 is LNHNV, CDR2 YYDKDF, per germline (reference sequence). Based on the CDR3 plus reference TRBV15 and TRBJ1-1, the full variable domain is DAMVIQNPRYQVTQFGKPVTLSCSQTLNHNVMYWYQQKSSQAPKLLFHYYDKDFNNEADTPDNFQSRRPNTSFCFLDIRSPGLGDTAMYLCATSRDSLGINTEAFFGQGTRLTVV.

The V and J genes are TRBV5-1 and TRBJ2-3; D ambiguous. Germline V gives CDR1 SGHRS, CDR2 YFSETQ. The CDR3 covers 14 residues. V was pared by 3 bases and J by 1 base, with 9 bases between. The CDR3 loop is CASSSLERTDTQYF. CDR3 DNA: TGCGCCAGCAGCTCCTTAGAGCGCACAGATACGCAGTATTTT.

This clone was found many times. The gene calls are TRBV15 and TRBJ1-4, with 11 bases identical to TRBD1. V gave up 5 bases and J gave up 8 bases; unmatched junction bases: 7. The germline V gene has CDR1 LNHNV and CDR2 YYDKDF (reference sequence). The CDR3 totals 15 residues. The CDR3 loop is CATSLDRGRGEKLFF. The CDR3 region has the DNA TGTGCCACCAGCCTGGACAGGGGGCGAGGGGAAAAACTGTTTTTT. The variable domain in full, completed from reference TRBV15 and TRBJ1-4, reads DAMVIQNPRYQVTQFGKPVTLSCSQTLNHNVMYWYQQKSSQAPKLLFHYYDKDFNNEADTPDNFQSRRPNTSFCFLDIRSPGLGDTAMYLCATSLDRGRGEKLFFGSGTQLSVL.

The CDR3 region has the DNA TGTGCCAGCAGTGGCGACCCAGGGGTATTTCAGCCCCAGCATTTT. This codes for CASSGDPGVFQPQHF. The rearrangement uses TRBV2 and TRBJ1-5; a weak D match, TRBD1 (6 bases). V was trimmed by 4 bases and J by 6 bases, leaving 16 bases between them. Germline V CDR1 and CDR2: SNHLY, FYNNEI. The CDR3 is made up of 15 amino acids.

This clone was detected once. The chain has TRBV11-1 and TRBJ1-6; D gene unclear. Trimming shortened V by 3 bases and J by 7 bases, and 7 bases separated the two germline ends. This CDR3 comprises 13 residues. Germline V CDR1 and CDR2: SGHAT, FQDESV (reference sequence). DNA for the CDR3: TGTGCCAGCAGCTTCAGGCCAAATTCACCCCTCCACTTT. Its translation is CASSFRPNSPLHF.

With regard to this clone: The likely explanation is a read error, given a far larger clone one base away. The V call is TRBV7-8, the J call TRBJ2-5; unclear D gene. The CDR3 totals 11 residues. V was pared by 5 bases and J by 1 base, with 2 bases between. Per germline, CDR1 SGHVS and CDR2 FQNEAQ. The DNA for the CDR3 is TGTGCCAGCAGCGTCCAAGAGACCCAGTACTTC. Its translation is CASSVQETQYF.

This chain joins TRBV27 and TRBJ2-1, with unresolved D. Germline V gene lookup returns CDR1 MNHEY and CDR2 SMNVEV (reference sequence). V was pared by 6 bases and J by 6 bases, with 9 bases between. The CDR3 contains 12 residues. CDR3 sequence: CASRTVLNEQFF. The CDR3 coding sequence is TGTGCCAGCAGAACAGTGCTCAATGAGCAGTTCTTC.

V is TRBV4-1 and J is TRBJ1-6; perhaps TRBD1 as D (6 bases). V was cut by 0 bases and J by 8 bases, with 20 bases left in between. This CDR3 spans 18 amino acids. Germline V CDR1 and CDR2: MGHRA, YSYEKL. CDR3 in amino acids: CASSQDRWLTGRDSPLHF. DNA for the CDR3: TGCGCCAGCAGCCAAGATCGGTGGCTTACAGGGAGGGATTCACCCCTCCACTTT.

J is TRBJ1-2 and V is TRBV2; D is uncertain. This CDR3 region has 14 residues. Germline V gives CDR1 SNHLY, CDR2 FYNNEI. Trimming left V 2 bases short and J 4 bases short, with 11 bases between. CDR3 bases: TGTGCCAGCAGTGAAAGTGTCGGGGTCTATGGCTACACCTTC. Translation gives CASSESVGVYGYTF. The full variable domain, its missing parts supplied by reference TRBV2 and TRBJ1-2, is EPEVTQTPSHQVTQMGQEVILRCVPISNHLYFYWYRQILGQKVEFLVSFYNNEISEKSEIFDDQFSVERPDGSNFTLKIRSTKLEDSAMYFCASSESVGVYGYTFGSGTRLTVV.

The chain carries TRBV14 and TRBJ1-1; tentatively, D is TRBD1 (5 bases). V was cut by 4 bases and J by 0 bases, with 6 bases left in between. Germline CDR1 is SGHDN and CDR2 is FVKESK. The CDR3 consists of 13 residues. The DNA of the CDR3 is TGTGCCAGCAGCCGGGGGGTGAACACTGAAGCTTTCTTT. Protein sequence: CASSRGVNTEAFF.

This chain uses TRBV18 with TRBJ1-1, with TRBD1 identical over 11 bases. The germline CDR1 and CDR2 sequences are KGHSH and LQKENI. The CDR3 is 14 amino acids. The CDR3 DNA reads TGTGCAACCAGTGGACAGGGGGCGCACACTGAAGCTTTCTTT. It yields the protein CATSGQGAHTEAFF.

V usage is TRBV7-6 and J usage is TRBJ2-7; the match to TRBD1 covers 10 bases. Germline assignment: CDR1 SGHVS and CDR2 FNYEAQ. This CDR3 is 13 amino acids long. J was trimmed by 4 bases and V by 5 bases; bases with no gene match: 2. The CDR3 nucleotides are TGTGCCAGCAGCCGGACAGGGGGTTACGAGCAGTACTTC. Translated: CASSRTGGYEQYF.

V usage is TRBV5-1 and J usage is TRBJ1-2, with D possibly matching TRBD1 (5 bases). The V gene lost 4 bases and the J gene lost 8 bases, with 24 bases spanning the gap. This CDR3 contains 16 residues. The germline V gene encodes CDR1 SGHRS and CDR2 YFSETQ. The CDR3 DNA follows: TGCGCCAGCAGCCCGGGAGGAAACAACCGGGCAGGGGGCTACACCTTC. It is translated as CASSPGGNNRAGGYTF. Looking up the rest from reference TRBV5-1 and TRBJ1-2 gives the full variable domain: KAGVTQTPRYLIKTRGQQVTLSCSPISGHRSVSWYQQTPGQGLQFLFEYFSETQRNKGNFPGRFSGRQFSNSRSEMNVSTLELGDSALYLCASSPGGNNRAGGYTFGSGTRLTVV.

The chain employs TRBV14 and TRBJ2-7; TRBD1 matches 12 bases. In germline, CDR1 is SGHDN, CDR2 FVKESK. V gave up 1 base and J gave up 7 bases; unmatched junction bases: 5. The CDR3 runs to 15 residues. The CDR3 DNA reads TGTGCCAGCAGCCAAGCCGGGACAGGGGGCAGTGAGCAGTACTTC. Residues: CASSQAGTGGSEQYF.

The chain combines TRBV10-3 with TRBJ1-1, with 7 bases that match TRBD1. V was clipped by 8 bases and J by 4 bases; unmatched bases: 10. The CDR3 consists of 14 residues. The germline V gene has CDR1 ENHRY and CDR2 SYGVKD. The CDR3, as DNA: TGTGCCATCGGGGACGACAGGGTGGGCACTGAAGCTTTCTTT. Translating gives CAIGDDRVGTEAFF.

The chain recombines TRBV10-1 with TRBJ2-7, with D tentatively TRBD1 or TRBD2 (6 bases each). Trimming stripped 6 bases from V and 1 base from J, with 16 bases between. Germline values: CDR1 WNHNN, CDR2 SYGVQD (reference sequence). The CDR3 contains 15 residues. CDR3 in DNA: TGCGCCAGCAGCCAGGGGAGACTAGGGTCCTACGAGCAGTACTTC. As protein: CASSQGRLGSYEQYF.

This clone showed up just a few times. CDR3 DNA: TGTGCCAGCAGTGAGGGGGCGCAAACTGAAGCTTTCTTT. It yields the protein CASSEGAQTEAFF. V and J are TRBV6-1 and TRBJ1-1, with D perhaps TRBD1 (6 bases). V shed 3 bases and J shed 5 bases, with 10 bases lying between them. The CDR3 totals 13 residues. Germline V CDR1 and CDR2: MNHNS, SASEGT.

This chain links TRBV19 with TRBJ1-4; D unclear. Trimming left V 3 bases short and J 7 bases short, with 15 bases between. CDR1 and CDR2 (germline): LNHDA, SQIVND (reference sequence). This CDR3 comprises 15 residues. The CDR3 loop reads CASSIGSGAGEKLFF. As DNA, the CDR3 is TGTGCCAGTAGTATCGGGTCAGGTGCAGGTGAAAAACTGTTTTTT.

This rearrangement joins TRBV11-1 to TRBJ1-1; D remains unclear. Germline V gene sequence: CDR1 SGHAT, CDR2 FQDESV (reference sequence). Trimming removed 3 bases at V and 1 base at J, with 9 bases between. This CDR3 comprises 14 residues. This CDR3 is CASSFGERNTEAFF. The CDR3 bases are TGTGCCAGCAGCTTCGGAGAGAGGAACACTGAAGCTTTCTTT.

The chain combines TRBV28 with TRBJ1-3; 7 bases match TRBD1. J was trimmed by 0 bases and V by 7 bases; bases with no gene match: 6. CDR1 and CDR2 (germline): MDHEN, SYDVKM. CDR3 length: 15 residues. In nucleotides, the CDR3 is TGTGCCAGCATGGAACAGGGGAACTCTGGAAACACCATATATTTT. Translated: CASMEQGNSGNTIYF.

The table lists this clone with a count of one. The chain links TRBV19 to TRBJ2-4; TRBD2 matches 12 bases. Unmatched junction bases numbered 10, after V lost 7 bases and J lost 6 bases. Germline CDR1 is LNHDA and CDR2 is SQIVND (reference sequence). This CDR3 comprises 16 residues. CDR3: CASTPSGGASGNIQYF. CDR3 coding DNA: TGTGCCAGTACGCCTAGCGGGGGGGCCTCTGGAAACATTCAGTACTTC.